Following are 4 T cell receptor beta chains from one sample sequenced in a study of metastatic and nonmetastatic thyroid tumors (dated by TCRdb to 2018 to 2020). Before undergoing thyroid surgery, none of the patients had been given any kind of treatment. Library construction relied on PCR. The instrument was an Illumina HiSeq 4000. TCRdb reprocessed the public reads (quality trimming at Q25 with fastp, clone calling with MiXCR) and kept in-frame beta chains. The sample includes about 7,400 clones, with 25% to 35% observed a single time. Together, the top ten hold more than 20% of the sample. Sequencing used adjacent normal tissue. The receptors come from a male donor with papillary thyroid cancer or a benign thyroid nodule (not recorded which). Some clones in this sample may be carry-over from other donors' samples.

In this sample, this clone turned up many times. The rearrangement joins TRBV29-1 to TRBJ2-3; D not resolved. In germline, CDR1 is SQVTM, CDR2 ANQGSEA. The CDR3 covers 11 residues. CDR3 sequence (DNA): TGCGGCGAGGCTCTAGGGGATACGCAGTATTTT. Translation gives CGEALGDTQYF.

This chain joins TRBV5-1 and TRBJ1-4, with no clear D. The V gene lost 0 bases and the J gene lost 4 bases, with 10 bases spanning the gap. Per germline, CDR1 SGHRS and CDR2 YFSETQ. This CDR3 has 15 residues. Here the CDR3 DNA reads TGCGCCAGCAGCTTGGCAACAGATCTTAATGAAAAACTGTTTTTT. It translates to CASSLATDLNEKLFF.

The chain links TRBV19 to TRBJ1-5, with 7 bases matching TRBD1. Germline assignment: CDR1 LNHDA and CDR2 SQIVND (reference sequence). The CDR3 covers 13 residues. Trimming removed 5 bases from V and 7 bases from J; junction bases left unmatched: 5. CDR3 sequence: CASSQGVEQPQHF. DNA for the CDR3: TGTGCCAGTAGTCAGGGGGTGGAACAGCCCCAGCATTTT.

This clone occurred a few times. A read error may produce the germline difference seen at one junction end. The CDR3 sequence: CARSMLGQFNSQLHF. The CDR3 nucleotides read TGTGCCAGAAGTATGTTGGGACAGTTTAATTCACAACTCCACTTT. The chain couples TRBV19 to TRBJ1-6; 7 nucleotides agree with TRBD1. Germline CDR1 is LNHDA and CDR2 is SQIVND (reference sequence). The CDR3 sequence is 15 residues long.